Presented here are 7 T cell receptor beta chains from one specimen sequenced in a study of cytomegalovirus exposure and HLA in healthy donors. The PCR used 60 Vbeta and 13 Jbeta primers. Some clones are missing from TCRdb's copy, which holds only in-frame ones; the method was immunoSEQ multiplex PCR. The sample carries about 190,000 clones, 85% to 90% recorded once. Material for sequencing was PBMCs. These receptors originate from a man aged 25 to 40 in good health and CMV-seronegative.

The genes are TRBV28 and TRBJ2-1; 9 bases map to TRBD1. Germline V gene lookup returns CDR1 MDHEN and CDR2 SYDVKM. The CDR3 length is 14 residues. V lost 8 bases to trimming and J lost 7 bases; unmatched junction nucleotides: 9. The CDR3 nucleotides are TGTGCCAGCCACCTACAGGGGGCATCGAATGAGCAGTTCTTC. Protein sequence: CASHLQGASNEQFF.

V gene TRBV27 combines with J gene TRBJ2-5; D might be TRBD1 (6 bases). Trimming pared 4 bases from V and 1 base from J, leaving 13 bases between. The CDR3 has 15 amino acids. Germline-derived CDR1 and CDR2 are MNHEY and SMNVEV (reference sequence). The CDR3 sequence: CASSSLGAIQETQYF. CDR3 nucleotide sequence: TGTGCCAGCAGTTCTCTGGGGGCGATCCAAGAGACCCAGTACTTC.

This sequence joins TRBV5-1 and TRBJ1-2; D is unclear. Germline-derived CDR1 and CDR2 are SGHRS and YFSETQ. The V end was cut by 0 bases, the J end by 6 bases, with 9 bases between. CDR3 length: 13 residues. The CDR3 loop reads CASSLDMGNGYTF. The CDR3 nucleotides read TGCGCCAGCAGCTTGGACATGGGCAATGGCTACACCTTC.

The chain joins TRBV2 to TRBJ1-2; 10 bases fit TRBD1. Trimming took 9 bases from V and 4 from J; bases not matched to a gene: 8. In germline, CDR1 is SNHLY, CDR2 FYNNEI. The CDR3 loop spans 14 amino acids. CDR3 in DNA: TGTGCCAGTAGGACAGGGGGTAGCCTCTATGGCTACACCTTC. As protein: CASRTGGSLYGYTF. Complete variable domain (other parts from reference TRBV2 and TRBJ1-2): EPEVTQTPSHQVTQMGQEVILRCVPISNHLYFYWYRQILGQKVEFLVSFYNNEISEKSEIFDDQFSVERPDGSNFTLKIRSTKLEDSAMYFCASRTGGSLYGYTFGSGTRLTVV.

V gene TRBV11-2 combines with J gene TRBJ2-1, with 10 bases that match TRBD2. Losses at the gene ends were 4 bases for V and 10 bases for J; bases not matched to a gene: 16. There are 17 residues in the CDR3. Germline V lookup: CDR1 SGHAT, CDR2 FQNNGV. The CDR3 coding sequence is TGTGCCAGCAGCTCGGTCGGGCTAGCGGGAGCAATCAGCGAGCAGTTCTTC. Residues: CASSSVGLAGAISEQFF.

As for this clone: This specimen includes other DNA sequences encoding the same CDR3. The rearrangement links TRBV5-1 to TRBJ1-1; D may be TRBD1 (6 bases). The CDR3 loop spans 15 amino acids. CDR1 and CDR2 (germline): SGHRS, YFSETQ. Between the trimmed V and J ends, which lost 0 bases and 5 bases, there was a span of 14 bases. The CDR3 spells CASSLAVGQGTEAFF. Here the CDR3 DNA reads TGCGCCAGCAGCTTGGCTGTGGGGCAGGGGACTGAAGCTTTCTTT.

The J gene is TRBJ2-1, the V gene TRBV27, with 14 bases identical to TRBD2. The J segment lost 7 bases and the V segment lost 4 bases, leaving 3 bases of the junction unmatched. Germline assignment: CDR1 MNHEY and CDR2 SMNVEV (reference sequence). The CDR3 is 15 amino acids. The chain's CDR3 is CASSSGLAGANEQFF. CDR3 nucleotide sequence: TGTGCCAGCAGTTCGGGACTAGCGGGAGCTAATGAGCAGTTCTTC.